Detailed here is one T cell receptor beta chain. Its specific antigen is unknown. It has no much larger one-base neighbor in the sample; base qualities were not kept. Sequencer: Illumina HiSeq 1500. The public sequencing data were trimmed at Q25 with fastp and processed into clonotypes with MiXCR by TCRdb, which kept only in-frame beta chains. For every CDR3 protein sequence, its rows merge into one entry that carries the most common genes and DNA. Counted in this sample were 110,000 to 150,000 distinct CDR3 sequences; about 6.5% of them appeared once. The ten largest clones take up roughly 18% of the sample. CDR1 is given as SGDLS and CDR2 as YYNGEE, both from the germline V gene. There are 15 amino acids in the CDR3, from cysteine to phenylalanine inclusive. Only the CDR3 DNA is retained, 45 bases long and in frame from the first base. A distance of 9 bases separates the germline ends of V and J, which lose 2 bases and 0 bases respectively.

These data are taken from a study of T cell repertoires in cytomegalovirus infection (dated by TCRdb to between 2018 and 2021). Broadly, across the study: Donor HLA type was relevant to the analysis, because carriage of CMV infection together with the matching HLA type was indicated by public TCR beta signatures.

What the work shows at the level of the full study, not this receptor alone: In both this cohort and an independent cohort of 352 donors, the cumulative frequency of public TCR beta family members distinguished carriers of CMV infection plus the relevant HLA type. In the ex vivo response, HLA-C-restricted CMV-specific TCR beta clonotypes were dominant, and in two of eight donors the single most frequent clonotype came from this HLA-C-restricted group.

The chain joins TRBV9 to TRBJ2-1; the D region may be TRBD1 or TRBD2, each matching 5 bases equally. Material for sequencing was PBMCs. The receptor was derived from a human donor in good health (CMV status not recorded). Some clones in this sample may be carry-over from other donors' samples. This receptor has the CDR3 CASSVGVSSYNEQFF. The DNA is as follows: TGTGCCAGCAGCGTGGGGGTGAGCTCCTACAATGAGCAGTTCTTC.